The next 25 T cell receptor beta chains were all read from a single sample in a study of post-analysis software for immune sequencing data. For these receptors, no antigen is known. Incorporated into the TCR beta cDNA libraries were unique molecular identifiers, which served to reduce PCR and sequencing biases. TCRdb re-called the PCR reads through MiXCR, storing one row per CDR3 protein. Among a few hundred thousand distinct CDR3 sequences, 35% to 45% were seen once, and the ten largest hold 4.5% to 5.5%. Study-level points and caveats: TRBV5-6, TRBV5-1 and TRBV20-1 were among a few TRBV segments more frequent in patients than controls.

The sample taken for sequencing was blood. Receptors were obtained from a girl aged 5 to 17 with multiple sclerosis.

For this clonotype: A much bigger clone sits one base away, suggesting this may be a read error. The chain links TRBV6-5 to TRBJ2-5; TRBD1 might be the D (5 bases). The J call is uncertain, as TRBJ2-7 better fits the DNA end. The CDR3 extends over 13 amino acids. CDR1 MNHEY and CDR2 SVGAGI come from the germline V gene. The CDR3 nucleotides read TGTGCCTGCAGTTACGGGCAGGGCGGCGAGCAGTACTTC. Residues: CACSYGQGGEQYF.

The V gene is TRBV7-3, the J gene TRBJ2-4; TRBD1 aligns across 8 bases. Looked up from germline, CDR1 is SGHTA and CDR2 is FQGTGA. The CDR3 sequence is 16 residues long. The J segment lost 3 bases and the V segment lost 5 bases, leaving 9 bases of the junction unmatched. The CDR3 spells CASSAQTGVLKNIQYF. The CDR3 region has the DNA TGTGCCAGCAGCGCTCAGACAGGGGTGCTCAAAAACATTCAGTACTTC.

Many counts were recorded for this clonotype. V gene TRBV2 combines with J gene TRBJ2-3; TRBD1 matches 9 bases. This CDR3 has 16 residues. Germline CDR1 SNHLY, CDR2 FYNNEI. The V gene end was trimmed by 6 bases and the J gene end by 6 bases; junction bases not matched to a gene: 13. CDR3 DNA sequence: TGTGCCAGCAGGAACTACCGGGACAGGGAGTTGGATACGCAGTATTTT. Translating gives CASRNYRDRELDTQYF.

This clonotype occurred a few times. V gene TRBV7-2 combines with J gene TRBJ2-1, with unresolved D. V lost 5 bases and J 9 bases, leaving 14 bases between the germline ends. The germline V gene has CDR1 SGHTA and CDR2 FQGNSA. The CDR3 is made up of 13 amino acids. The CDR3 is CASSQSWVPEQFF. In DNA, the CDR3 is TGTGCCAGCAGCCAATCATGGGTGCCTGAGCAGTTCTTC.

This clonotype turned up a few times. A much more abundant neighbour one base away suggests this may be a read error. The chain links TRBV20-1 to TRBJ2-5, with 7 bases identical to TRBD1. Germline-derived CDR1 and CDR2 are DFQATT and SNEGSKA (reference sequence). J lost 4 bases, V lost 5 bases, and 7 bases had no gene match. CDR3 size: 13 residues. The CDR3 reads CSASTGHRETQYF. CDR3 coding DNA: TGCAGTGCTTCGACAGGGCACCGAGAGACCCAGTACTTC.

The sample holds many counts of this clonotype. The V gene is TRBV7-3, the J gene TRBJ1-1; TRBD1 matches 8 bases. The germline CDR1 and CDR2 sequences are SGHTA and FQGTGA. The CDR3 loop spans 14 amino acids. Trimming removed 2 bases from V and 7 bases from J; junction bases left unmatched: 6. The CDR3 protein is CASSLGSGQGEAFF. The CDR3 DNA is TGTGCCAGCAGCTTAGGAAGCGGACAGGGTGAAGCTTTCTTT.

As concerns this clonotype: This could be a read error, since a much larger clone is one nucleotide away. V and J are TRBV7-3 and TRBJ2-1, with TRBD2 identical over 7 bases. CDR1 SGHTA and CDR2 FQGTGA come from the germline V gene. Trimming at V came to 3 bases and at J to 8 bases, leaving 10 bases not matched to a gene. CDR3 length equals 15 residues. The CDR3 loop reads CASSFLEGGMDEQFF. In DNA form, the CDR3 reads TGTGCCAGCAGCTTCCTAGAGGGAGGGATGGATGAGCAGTTCTTC.

CDR3 bases: TGTGCCAGCAGCTTAGAAGGCCCCCAAGAGACCCAGTACTTC. This encodes CASSLEGPQETQYF. The chain has TRBV13 and TRBJ2-5; D is uncertain. The CDR3 loop spans 14 amino acids. Between the trimmed V and J ends, which lost 1 base and 1 base, there was a span of 7 bases. In germline, CDR1 is PRHDT, CDR2 FYEKMQ (reference sequence).

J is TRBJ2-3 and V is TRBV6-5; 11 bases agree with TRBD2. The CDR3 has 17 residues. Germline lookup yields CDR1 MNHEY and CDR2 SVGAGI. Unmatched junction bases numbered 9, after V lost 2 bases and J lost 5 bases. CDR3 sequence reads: CASSYETSGSSLDTQYF. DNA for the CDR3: TGTGCCAGCAGTTACGAAACTAGCGGGAGTTCTCTAGATACGCAGTATTTT.

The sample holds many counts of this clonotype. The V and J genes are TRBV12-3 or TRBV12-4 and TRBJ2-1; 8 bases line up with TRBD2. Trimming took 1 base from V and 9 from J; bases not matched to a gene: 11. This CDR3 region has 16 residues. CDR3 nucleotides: TGTGCCAGCAGTTTAGGGTTCGGGGGGGGCCGAAGTGAGCAGTTCTTC. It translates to CASSLGFGGGRSEQFF.

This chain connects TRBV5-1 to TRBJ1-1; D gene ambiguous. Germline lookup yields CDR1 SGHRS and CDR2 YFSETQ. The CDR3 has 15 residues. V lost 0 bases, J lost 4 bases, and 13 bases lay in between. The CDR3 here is CASSLETATGTEAFF. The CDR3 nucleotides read TGCGCCAGCAGCTTGGAGACGGCCACCGGCACTGAAGCTTTCTTT.

CDR3 DNA: TGTGCCAGCAGTGAATCGGGGCTAGCGGAGAACACCGGGGAGCTGTTTTTT. This codes for CASSESGLAENTGELFF. The rearrangement links TRBV25-1 to TRBJ2-2; 7 nucleotides agree with TRBD2. The CDR3 length is 17 residues. CDR1 and CDR2 (germline): MGHDK, SYGVNS. V lost 1 base and J lost 1; bases outside the gene matches: 6.

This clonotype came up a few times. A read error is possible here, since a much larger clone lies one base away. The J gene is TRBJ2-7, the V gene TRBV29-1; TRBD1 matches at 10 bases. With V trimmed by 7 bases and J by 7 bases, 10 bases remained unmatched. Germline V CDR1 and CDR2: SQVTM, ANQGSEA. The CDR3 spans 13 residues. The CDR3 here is CSALTGGHNEQYF. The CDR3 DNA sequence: TGCAGCGCCCTGACAGGGGGCCACAATGAGCAGTACTTC.

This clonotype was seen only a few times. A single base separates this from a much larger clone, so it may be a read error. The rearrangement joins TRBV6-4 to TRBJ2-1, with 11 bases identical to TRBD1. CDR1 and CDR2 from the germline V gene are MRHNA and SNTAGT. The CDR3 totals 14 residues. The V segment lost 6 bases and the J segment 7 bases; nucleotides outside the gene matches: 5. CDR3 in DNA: TGTGCCAGCAGGGGCGGGACAGGGGGGAATGAGCAGTTCTTC. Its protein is CASRGGTGGNEQFF.

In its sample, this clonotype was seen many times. The CDR3 sequence is CASSFDREPYGYTF. In nucleotides, the CDR3 is TGTGCCAGCAGTTTCGACAGGGAGCCCTATGGCTACACCTTC. The rearrangement links TRBV12-3 or TRBV12-4 to TRBJ1-2, with TRBD1 matching 7 bases. The CDR3 has 14 residues. The V gene end was trimmed by 3 bases and the J gene end by 4 bases; junction bases not matched to a gene: 5.

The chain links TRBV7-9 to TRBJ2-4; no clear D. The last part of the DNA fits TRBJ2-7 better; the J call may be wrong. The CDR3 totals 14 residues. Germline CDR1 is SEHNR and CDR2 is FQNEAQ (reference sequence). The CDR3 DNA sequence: TGTGCCAGCAGTTACGAGACGGCGAGCTACGAGCAGTACTTC. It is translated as CASSYETASYEQYF.

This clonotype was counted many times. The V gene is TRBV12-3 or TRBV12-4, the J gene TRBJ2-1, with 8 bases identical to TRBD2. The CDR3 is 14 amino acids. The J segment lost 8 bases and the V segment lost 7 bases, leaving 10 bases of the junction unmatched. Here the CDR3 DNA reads TGTGCCAGCACCCCGGGACTAGGGATCTATGAGCAGTTCTTC. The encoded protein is CASTPGLGIYEQFF.

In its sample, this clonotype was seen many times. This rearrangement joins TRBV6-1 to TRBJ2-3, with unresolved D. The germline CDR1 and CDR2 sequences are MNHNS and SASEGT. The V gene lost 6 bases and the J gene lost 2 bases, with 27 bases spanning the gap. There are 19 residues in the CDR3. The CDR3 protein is CASSRRPVGPAPSTDTQYF. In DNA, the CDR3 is TGTGCCAGCAGCCGCAGGCCCGTCGGCCCAGCCCCCTCCACAGATACGCAGTATTTT.

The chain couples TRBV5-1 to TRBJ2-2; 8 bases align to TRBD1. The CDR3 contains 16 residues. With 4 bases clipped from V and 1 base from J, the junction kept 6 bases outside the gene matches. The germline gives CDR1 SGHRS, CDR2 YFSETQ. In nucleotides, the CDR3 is TGCGCCAGCAGCCCAGGACAGGGTGGGAACACCGGGGAGCTGTTTTTT. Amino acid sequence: CASSPGQGGNTGELFF.

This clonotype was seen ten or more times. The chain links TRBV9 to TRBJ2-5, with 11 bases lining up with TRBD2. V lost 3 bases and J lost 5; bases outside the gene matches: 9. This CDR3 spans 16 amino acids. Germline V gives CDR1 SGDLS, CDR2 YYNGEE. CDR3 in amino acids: CASSASTSGSPETQYF. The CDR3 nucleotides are TGTGCCAGCAGCGCTTCCACTAGCGGGAGTCCTGAGACCCAGTACTTC.

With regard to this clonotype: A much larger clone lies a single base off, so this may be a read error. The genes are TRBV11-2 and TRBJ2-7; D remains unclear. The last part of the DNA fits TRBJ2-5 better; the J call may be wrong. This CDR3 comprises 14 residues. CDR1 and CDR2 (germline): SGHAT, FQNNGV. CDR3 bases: TGTGCCAGCAGCCCTCCGAGAACTTGGACGACCCAGTACTTC. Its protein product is CASSPPRTWTTQYF.

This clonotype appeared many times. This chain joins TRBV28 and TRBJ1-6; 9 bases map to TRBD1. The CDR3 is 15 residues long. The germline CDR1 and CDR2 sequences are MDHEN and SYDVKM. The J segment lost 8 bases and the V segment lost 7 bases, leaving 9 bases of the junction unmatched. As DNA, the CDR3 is TGTGCCAGCAAAGACCGGACAGGGGAATATTCACCCCTCCACTTT. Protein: CASKDRTGEYSPLHF.

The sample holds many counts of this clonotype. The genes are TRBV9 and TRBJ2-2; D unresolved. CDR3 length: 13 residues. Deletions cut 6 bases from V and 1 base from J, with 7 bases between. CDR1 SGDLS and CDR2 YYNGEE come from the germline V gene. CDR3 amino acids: CASTRENTGELFF. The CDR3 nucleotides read TGTGCCAGCACTCGAGAGAACACCGGGGAGCTGTTTTTT.

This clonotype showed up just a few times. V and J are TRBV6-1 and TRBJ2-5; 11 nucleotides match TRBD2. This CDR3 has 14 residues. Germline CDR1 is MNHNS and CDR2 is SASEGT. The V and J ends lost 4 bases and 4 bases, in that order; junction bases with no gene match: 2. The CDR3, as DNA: TGTGCCAGCAGTGGAGGACTAGCGGGAGAGACCCAGTACTTC. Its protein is CASSGGLAGETQYF.

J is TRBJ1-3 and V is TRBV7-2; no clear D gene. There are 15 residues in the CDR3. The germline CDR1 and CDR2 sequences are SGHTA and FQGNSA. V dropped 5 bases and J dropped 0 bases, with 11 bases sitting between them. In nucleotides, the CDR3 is TGTGCCAGCAGCCTAATTTCACTCTCTGGAAACACCATATATTTT. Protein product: CASSLISLSGNTIYF.